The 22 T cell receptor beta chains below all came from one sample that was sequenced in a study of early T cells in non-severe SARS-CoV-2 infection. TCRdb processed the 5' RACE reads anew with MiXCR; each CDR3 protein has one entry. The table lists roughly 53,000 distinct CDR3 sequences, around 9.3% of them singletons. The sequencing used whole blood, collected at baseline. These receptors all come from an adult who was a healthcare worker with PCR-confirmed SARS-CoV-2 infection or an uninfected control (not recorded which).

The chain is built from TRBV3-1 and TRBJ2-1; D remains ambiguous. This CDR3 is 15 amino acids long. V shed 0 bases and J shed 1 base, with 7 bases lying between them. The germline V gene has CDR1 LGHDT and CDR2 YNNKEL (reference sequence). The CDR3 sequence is CASSQDPGSYNEQFF. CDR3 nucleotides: TGTGCCAGCAGCCAAGACCCCGGTTCCTACAATGAGCAGTTCTTC.

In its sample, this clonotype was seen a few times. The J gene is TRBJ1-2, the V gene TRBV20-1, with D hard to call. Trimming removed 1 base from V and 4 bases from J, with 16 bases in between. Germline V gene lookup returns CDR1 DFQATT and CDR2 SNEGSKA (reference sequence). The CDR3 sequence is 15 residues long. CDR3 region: CSARGDGILGYGYTF. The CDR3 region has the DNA TGCAGTGCTAGAGGGGATGGGATCCTGGGCTATGGCTACACCTTC.

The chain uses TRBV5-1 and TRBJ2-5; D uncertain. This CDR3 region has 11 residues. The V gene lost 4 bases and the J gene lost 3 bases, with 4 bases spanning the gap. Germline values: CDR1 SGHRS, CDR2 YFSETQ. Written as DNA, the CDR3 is TGCGCCAGCAGCACCGAAGAGACCCAGTACTTC. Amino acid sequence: CASSTEETQYF. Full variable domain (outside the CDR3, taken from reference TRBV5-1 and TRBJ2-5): KAGVTQTPRYLIKTRGQQVTLSCSPISGHRSVSWYQQTPGQGLQFLFEYFSETQRNKGNFPGRFSGRQFSNSRSEMNVSTLELGDSALYLCASSTEETQYFGPGTRLLVL.

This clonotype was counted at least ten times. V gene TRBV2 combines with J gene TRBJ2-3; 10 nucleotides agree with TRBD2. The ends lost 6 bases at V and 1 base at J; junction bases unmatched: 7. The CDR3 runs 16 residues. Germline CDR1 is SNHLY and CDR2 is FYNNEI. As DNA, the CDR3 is TGTGCCAGCAGGGAAACTAGCGGGGTCCGCACAGATACGCAGTATTTT. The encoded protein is CASRETSGVRTDTQYF.

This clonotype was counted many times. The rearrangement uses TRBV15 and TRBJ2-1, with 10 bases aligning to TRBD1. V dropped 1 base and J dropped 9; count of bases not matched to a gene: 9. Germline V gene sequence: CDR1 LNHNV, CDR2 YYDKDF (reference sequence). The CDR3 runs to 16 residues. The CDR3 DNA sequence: TGTGCCACCAGCAGAGTAGGGACAGGGGTTGTTGGTGAGCAGTTCTTC. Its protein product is CATSRVGTGVVGEQFF. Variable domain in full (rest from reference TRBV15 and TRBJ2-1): DAMVIQNPRYQVTQFGKPVTLSCSQTLNHNVMYWYQQKSSQAPKLLFHYYDKDFNNEADTPDNFQSRRPNTSFCFLDIRSPGLGDTAMYLCATSRVGTGVVGEQFFGPGTRLTVL.

The DNA of the CDR3 is TGTGCCAGCAGCCCAGGAAGGAGCAATCAGCCCCAGCATTTT. This sequence encodes CASSPGRSNQPQHF. The V call is TRBV6-1, the J call TRBJ1-5; D is undetermined. CDR3 length: 14 amino acids. With 6 bases removed from V and 1 base from J, the gap between germline ends came to 10 bases. The germline CDR1 and CDR2 sequences are MNHNS and SASEGT.

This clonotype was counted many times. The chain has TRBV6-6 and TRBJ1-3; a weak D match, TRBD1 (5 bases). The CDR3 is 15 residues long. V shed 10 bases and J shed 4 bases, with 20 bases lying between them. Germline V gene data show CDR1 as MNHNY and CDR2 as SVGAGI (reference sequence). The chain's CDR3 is CATGDGANSGNTIYF. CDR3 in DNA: TGTGCCACCGGTGACGGGGCTAATTCCGGAAACACCATATATTTT.

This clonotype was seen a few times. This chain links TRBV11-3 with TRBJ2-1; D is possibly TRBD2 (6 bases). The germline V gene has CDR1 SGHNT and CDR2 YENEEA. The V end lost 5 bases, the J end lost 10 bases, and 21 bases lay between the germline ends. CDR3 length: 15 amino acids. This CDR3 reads CASSPAGVYVEEQFF. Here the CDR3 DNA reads TGTGCCAGCAGCCCAGCGGGTGTGTACGTCGAAGAGCAGTTCTTC.

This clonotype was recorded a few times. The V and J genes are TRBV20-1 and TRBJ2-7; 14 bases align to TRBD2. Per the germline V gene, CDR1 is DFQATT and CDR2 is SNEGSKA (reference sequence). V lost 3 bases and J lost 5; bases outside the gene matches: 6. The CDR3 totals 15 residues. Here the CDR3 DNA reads TGCAGTGCTAGCGGGGGGGGACTAGCGGGAGACGAGCAGTACTTC. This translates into CSASGGGLAGDEQYF.

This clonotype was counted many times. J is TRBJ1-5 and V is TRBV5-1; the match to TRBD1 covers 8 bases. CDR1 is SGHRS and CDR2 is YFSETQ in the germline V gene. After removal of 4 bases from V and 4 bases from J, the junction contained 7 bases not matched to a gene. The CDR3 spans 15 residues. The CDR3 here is CASSRDGQGNQPQHF. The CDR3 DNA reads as TGCGCCAGCAGCCGGGATGGACAGGGTAATCAGCCCCAGCATTTT.

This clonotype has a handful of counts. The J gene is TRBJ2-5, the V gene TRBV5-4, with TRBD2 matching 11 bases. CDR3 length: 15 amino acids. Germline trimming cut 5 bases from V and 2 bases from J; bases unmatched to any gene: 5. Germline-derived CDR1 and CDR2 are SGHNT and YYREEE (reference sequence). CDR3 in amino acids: CASSMTSGVQETQYF. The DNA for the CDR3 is TGTGCCAGCAGTATGACTAGCGGGGTTCAAGAGACCCAGTACTTC.

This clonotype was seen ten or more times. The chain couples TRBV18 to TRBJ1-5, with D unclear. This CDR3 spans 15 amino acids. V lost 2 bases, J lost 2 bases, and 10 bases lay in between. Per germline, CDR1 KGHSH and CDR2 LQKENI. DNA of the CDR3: TGTGCCAGCTCACCAGGGATCACGGGCAATCAGCCCCAGCATTTT. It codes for CASSPGITGNQPQHF.

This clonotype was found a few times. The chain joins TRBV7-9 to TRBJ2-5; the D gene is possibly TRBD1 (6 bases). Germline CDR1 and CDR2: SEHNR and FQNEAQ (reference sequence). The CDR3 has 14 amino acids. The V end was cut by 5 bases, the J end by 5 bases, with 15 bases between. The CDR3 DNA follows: TGTGCCAGCAGCCACTTGGGGGCCGGGGAGACCCAGTACTTC. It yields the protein CASSHLGAGETQYF.

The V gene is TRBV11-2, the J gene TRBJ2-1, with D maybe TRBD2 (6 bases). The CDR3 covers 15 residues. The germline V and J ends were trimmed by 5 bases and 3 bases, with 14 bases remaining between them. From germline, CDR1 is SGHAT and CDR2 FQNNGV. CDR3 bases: TGTGCCAGCAGCGTGGGACTCCGAGGCTACAATGAGCAGTTCTTC. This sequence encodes CASSVGLRGYNEQFF. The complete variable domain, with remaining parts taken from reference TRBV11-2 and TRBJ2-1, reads EAGVAQSPRYKIIEKRQSVAFWCNPISGHATLYWYQQILGQGPKLLIQFQNNGVVDDSQLPKDRFSAERLKGVDSTLKIQPAKLEDSAVYLCASSVGLRGYNEQFFGPGTRLTVL.

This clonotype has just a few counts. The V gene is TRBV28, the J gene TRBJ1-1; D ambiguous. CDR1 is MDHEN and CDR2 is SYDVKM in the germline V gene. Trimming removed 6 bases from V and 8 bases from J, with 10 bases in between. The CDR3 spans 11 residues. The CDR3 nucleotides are TGTGCCAGCAGCCTCGGGTCGGAAGCTTTCTTT. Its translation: CASSLGSEAFF.

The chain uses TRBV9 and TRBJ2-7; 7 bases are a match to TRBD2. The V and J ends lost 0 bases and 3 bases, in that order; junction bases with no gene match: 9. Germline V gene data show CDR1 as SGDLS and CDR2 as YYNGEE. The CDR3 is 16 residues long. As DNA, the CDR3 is TGTGCCAGCAGCGTAGGAGCTAGCGGCGACATCTACGAGCAGTACTTC. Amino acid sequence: CASSVGASGDIYEQYF.

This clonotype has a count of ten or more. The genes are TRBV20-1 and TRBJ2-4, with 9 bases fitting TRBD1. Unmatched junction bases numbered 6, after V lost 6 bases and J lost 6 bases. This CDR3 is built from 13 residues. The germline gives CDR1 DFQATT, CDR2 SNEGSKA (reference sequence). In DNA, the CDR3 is TGCAGTGCGTCCGGGGACAGGGTAAACATTCAGTACTTC. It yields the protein CSASGDRVNIQYF.

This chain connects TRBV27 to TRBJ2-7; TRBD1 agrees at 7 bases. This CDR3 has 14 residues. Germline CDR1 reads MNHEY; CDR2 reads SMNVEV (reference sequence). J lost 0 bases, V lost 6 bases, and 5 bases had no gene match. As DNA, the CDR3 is TGTGCCAGCAGCCAACAGGGGAGCTCCTACGAGCAGTACTTC. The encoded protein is CASSQQGSSYEQYF.

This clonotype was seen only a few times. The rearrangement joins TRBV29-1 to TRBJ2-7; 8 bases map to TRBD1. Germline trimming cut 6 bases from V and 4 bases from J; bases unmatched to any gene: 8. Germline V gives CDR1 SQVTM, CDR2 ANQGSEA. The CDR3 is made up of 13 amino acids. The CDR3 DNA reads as TGCAGCGTCGGGGACAGGCTTCGGTACGAGCAGTACTTC. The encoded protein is CSVGDRLRYEQYF.

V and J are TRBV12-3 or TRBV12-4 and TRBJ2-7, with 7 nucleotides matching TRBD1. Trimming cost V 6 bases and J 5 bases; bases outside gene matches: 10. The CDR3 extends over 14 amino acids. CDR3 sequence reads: CASSRGKGAHEQYF. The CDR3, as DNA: TGTGCCAGCAGCCGAGGGAAGGGGGCGCACGAGCAGTACTTC.

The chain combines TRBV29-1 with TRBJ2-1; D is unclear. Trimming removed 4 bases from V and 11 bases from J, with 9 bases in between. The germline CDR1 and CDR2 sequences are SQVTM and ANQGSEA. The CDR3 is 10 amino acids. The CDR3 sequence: CSVVGDQQFF. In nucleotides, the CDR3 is TGCAGCGTTGTTGGGGATCAGCAGTTCTTC.

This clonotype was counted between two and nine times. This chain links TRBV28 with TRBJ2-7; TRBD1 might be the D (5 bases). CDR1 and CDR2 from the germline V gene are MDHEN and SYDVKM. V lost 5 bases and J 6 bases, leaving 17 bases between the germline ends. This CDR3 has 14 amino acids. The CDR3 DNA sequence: TGTGCCAGCAGTCCATTGTACAGGATGGTCGAGCAGTACTTC. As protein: CASSPLYRMVEQYF.